These 8 T cell receptor beta chains share one sample of origin, sequenced in a study of T cell responses to AZD1222 COVID-19 vaccine. Libraries were prepared by immunoSEQ multiplex PCR; TCRdb keeps only in-frame clonotypes and omits some of them. In the table there are 56,000 or so clones, over 70% of which are singletons. The starting material was peripheral blood, obtained on day 0 of AZD1222 vaccination. The receptors were gathered from an adult in good health.

This clone was detected ten times or more. The J gene is TRBJ2-7, the V gene TRBV4-1, with TRBD2 identical over 7 bases. The CDR3 spans 15 residues. Germline V gives CDR1 MGHRA, CDR2 YSYEKL. The ends lost 5 bases at V and 2 bases at J; junction bases unmatched: 9. The CDR3 DNA reads TGCGCCAGCAGCTCCAAGGCTAGCGGCCCCTACGAGCAGTACTTC. Protein product: CASSSKASGPYEQYF.

The chain joins TRBV20-1 to TRBJ1-4; a possible D gene is TRBD1 (6 bases). This CDR3 contains 14 residues. With 6 bases removed from V and 7 bases from J, the gap between germline ends came to 18 bases. Germline loops: CDR1 DFQATT, CDR2 SNEGSKA (reference sequence). Here the CDR3 reads CSASQVATGEKLFF. The CDR3 nucleotides are TGCAGTGCGAGTCAGGTCGCGACAGGTGAAAAACTGTTTTTT.

The rearrangement uses TRBV6-2 or TRBV6-3 and TRBJ2-7, with 11 bases aligning to TRBD2. Germline CDR1 MNHEY, CDR2 SVGEGT. V was pared by 0 bases and J by 4 bases, with 8 bases of the junction left unmatched. There are 17 residues in the CDR3. Here the CDR3 DNA reads TGTGCCAGCAGTTACTCGAAATCTAGCGGGAGGCGATACGAGCAGTACTTC. This codes for CASSYSKSSGRRYEQYF.

The chain has TRBV7-2 and TRBJ2-3, with D hard to call. Germline V gene data show CDR1 as SGHTA and CDR2 as FQGNSA. The CDR3 length is 15 residues. The ends were cut back, 1 base at V and 2 bases at J, with 10 bases in the middle. This CDR3 reads CASSLGGGNTDTQYF. The CDR3 DNA is TGTGCCAGCAGCTTAGGGGGTGGGAACACAGATACGCAGTATTTT.

V and J are TRBV7-6 and TRBJ1-1, with D possibly TRBD1 on 5 matching bases. The CDR3 extends over 14 amino acids. Germline CDR1 reads SGHVS; CDR2 reads FNYEAQ. Trimming pared 2 bases from V and 1 base from J, leaving 8 bases between. The CDR3 sequence is CASSLRGPNTEAFF. The CDR3 DNA follows: TGTGCCAGCAGCTTAAGGGGACCGAACACTGAAGCTTTCTTT.

The chain carries TRBV18 and TRBJ1-6, with D perhaps TRBD1 (6 bases). The germline gives CDR1 KGHSH, CDR2 LQKENI. There are 15 residues in the CDR3. V dropped 3 bases and J dropped 7 bases, with 13 bases sitting between them. In nucleotides, the CDR3 is TGTGCCAGCTCACCTAAAGCAGGGGCGAATTCACCCCTCCACTTT. Protein sequence: CASSPKAGANSPLHF.

The genes are TRBV30 and TRBJ2-4; no clear D. This CDR3 region has 12 residues. Between the trimmed V and J ends, which lost 2 bases and 11 bases, there was a span of 13 bases. CDR1 is GTSNPN, CDR2 SVGIG, per germline (reference sequence). CDR3 sequence reads: CAWSKGTPFQYF. Here the CDR3 DNA reads TGTGCCTGGAGTAAGGGAACACCGTTTCAGTACTTC.

CDR3 sequence: CATSRPYPTPETQYF. CDR3 DNA sequence: TGTGCCACCAGCAGACCCTACCCCACCCCGGAGACCCAGTACTTC. This chain joins TRBV15 and TRBJ2-5, with unresolved D. Germline assignment: CDR1 LNHNV and CDR2 YYDKDF (reference sequence). Trimming removed 2 bases at V and 5 bases at J, with 15 bases between. The CDR3 is 15 amino acids.